One sample yielded the 28 T cell receptor beta chains listed below, sequenced in a study of shared clonotypes between healthy human individuals. Sequencing was performed with immunoSEQ multiplex PCR; in TCRdb, only in-frame clones are kept and a portion is missing. Of approximately 2.3 million clones in the sample, approximately 95% were seen once. The sequencing input was naive CD4+ T cells from PBMCs. Documented subset: CD45RA+ positively selected. Receptor source: a man between 18 and 29 years old in good health. Some clones in this sample may be carry-over from other donors' samples.

J is TRBJ1-2 and V is TRBV6-1; unclear D gene. The ends were cut back, 0 bases at V and 7 bases at J, with 18 bases in the middle. Germline values: CDR1 MNHNS, CDR2 SASEGT. CDR3 length: 16 amino acids. The CDR3 loop is CASSEARWALLGGYTF. The DNA for the CDR3 is TGTGCCAGCAGTGAAGCGCGGTGGGCTCTCTTAGGTGGCTACACCTTC.

This sequence joins TRBV28 and TRBJ2-7; D tentatively fits TRBD1 or TRBD2 (6 bases each). Germline assignment: CDR1 MDHEN and CDR2 SYDVKM. This CDR3 region has 14 residues. V was trimmed by 7 bases and J by 6 bases, leaving 19 bases between them. In DNA form, the CDR3 reads TGTGCCAGCAATTTGGGGGGCGCCAGGGGCGAGCAGTACTTC. Translated, it gives CASNLGGARGEQYF. The full variable domain, completed using reference TRBV28 and TRBJ2-7, is DVKVTQSSRYLVKRTGEKVFLECVQDMDHENMFWYRQDPGLGLRLIYFSYDVKMKEKGDIPEGYSVSREKKERFSLILESASTNQTSMYLCASNLGGARGEQYFGPGTRLTVT.

The CDR3 DNA reads TGTGCCAGCAAAGTCAGGGAGCAGTACTTC. Its protein is CASKVREQYF. The genes are TRBV2 and TRBJ2-7; no firm D call. Germline V gene sequence: CDR1 SNHLY, CDR2 FYNNEI. The CDR3 sequence is 10 residues long. V gave up 7 bases and J gave up 7 bases, with 8 bases separating them.

The rearrangement uses TRBV28 and TRBJ1-2; the D gene is possibly TRBD1 (6 bases). CDR1 is MDHEN and CDR2 is SYDVKM in the germline V gene. This CDR3 region has 16 residues. Trimming shortened V by 6 bases and J by 4 bases, and 21 bases separated the two germline ends. CDR3 amino acids: CASRKGSGQNLYGYTF. The DNA of the CDR3 is TGTGCCAGCAGAAAGGGAAGTGGACAGAACCTCTATGGCTACACCTTC.

The CDR3, as DNA: TGTGCCAGCAGTTACCATTGGGACAAATCCTACGAGCAGTACTTC. Translating gives CASSYHWDKSYEQYF. The chain uses TRBV6-6 and TRBJ2-7; the D gene is possibly TRBD1 (6 bases). Germline V gives CDR1 MNHNY, CDR2 SVGAGI (reference sequence). V was clipped by 2 bases and J by 1 base, with 12 bases between them. The CDR3 is made up of 15 amino acids.

This sequence joins TRBV5-1 and TRBJ1-5, with TRBD1 identical over 10 bases. There are 16 residues in the CDR3. Germline V lookup: CDR1 SGHRS, CDR2 YFSETQ. Trimming removed 0 bases from V and 4 bases from J; junction bases left unmatched: 4. The CDR3 is CASSLGDRGPNQPQHF. CDR3 in DNA: TGCGCCAGCAGCTTGGGGGACAGGGGACCAAATCAGCCCCAGCATTTT.

V is TRBV5-1 and J is TRBJ2-3; D tentatively fits TRBD1 or TRBD2 (7 bases each). The germline CDR1 and CDR2 sequences are SGHRS and YFSETQ. The CDR3 contains 16 residues. V shed 4 bases and J shed 1 base, with 16 bases lying between them. The CDR3 reads CASSRGGGKGTDTQYF. The CDR3 DNA sequence: TGCGCCAGCAGCCGGGGAGGGGGCAAGGGCACAGATACGCAGTATTTT.

This chain joins TRBV7-9 and TRBJ2-1; D gene unclear. The CDR3 sequence is 10 residues long. V dropped 8 bases and J dropped 7 bases, with 6 bases sitting between them. Germline CDR1 is SEHNR and CDR2 is FQNEAQ (reference sequence). CDR3 coding DNA: TGTGCCAGCCAGGCGAATGAGCAGTTCTTC. Its translation: CASQANEQFF.

CDR3 amino acids: CASRRLAVLADTQYF. The CDR3 region has the DNA TGTGCCAGCAGACGACTAGCGGTCCTCGCGGATACGCAGTATTTT. The chain couples TRBV27 to TRBJ2-3; 9 bases align to TRBD2. The CDR3 extends over 15 amino acids. The J segment lost 6 bases and the V segment lost 6 bases, leaving 10 bases of the junction unmatched. From germline, CDR1 is MNHEY and CDR2 SMNVEV (reference sequence).

With respect to this clone: Distinct nucleotide sequences in the sample also encode this CDR3. The genes are TRBV6-5 and TRBJ2-7; D not certain. Per germline, CDR1 MNHEY and CDR2 SVGAGI. Trimming took off 0 bases at V and 1 base at J, with 7 bases between the two ends. This CDR3 has 14 residues. The chain's CDR3 is CASSYSLGSYEQYF. The CDR3 bases are TGTGCCAGCAGTTACTCGCTCGGATCCTACGAGCAGTACTTC.

The chain links TRBV15 to TRBJ1-6, with D possibly TRBD1 on 5 matching bases. There are 15 residues in the CDR3. Trimming removed 1 base at V and 7 bases at J, with 11 bases between. The V gene's germline CDR1 is LNHNV and CDR2 YYDKDF (reference sequence). CDR3 protein: CATSRVGASNSPLHF. For the CDR3, the DNA is TGTGCCACCAGCAGAGTAGGGGCGTCAAATTCACCCCTCCACTTT.

This chain connects TRBV6-5 to TRBJ2-7, with D unclear. Germline V lookup: CDR1 MNHEY, CDR2 SVGAGI. V was shortened by 6 bases and J by 6 bases, with 12 bases between the two germline ends. CDR3 size: 12 residues. For the CDR3, the DNA is TGTGCCAGCAGACCGTCGAGTTTCGAGCAGTACTTC. It encodes CASRPSSFEQYF.

Concerning this clone itself: The sample carries other DNA sequences with the same CDR3. The chain uses TRBV15 and TRBJ2-7; D unresolved. This CDR3 region has 12 residues. The germline V gene has CDR1 LNHNV and CDR2 YYDKDF (reference sequence). Trimming left V 0 bases short and J 7 bases short, with 7 bases between. CDR3 loop: CATSRDLREQYF. CDR3 in DNA: TGTGCCACCAGCAGAGATCTAAGGGAGCAGTACTTC. Using reference TRBV15 and TRBJ2-7 for the parts outside the CDR3, the full variable domain is DAMVIQNPRYQVTQFGKPVTLSCSQTLNHNVMYWYQQKSSQAPKLLFHYYDKDFNNEADTPDNFQSRRPNTSFCFLDIRSPGLGDTAMYLCATSRDLREQYFGPGTRLTVT.

The V and J genes are TRBV28 and TRBJ1-1, with a tentative D call TRBD1 (5 bases). This CDR3 has 14 residues. Germline CDR1 is MDHEN and CDR2 is SYDVKM. The ends were cut back, 4 bases at V and 6 bases at J, with 15 bases in the middle. CDR3 DNA sequence: TGTGCCAGCAGTTCTCAGGGTAGTTGGTCTGAAGCTTTCTTT. Translation gives CASSSQGSWSEAFF.

The chain employs TRBV7-7 and TRBJ1-3; tentatively, D is TRBD1 (5 bases). The CDR3 runs 13 residues. CDR1 SSHAT and CDR2 FNYEAQ come from the germline V gene (reference sequence). Trimming took 4 bases from V and 2 from J, leaving 6 bases between them. CDR3 amino acids: CASSSGPGNTIYF. The DNA of the CDR3 is TGTGCCAGCAGCTCGGGACCTGGAAACACCATATATTTT.

This chain connects TRBV28 to TRBJ2-7; tentative D call: TRBD1 (9 bases). V shed 5 bases and J shed 2 bases, with 19 bases lying between them. Germline V lookup: CDR1 MDHEN, CDR2 SYDVKM. The CDR3 spans 16 residues. CDR3 loop: CASSPGGDRETYEQYF. As DNA, the CDR3 is TGTGCCAGCAGTCCGGGGGGGGACAGGGAGACCTACGAGCAGTACTTC.

This CDR3 is CASSLVPGQAAYEQYF. DNA for the CDR3: TGTGCCAGCAGCTTAGTCCCGGGACAGGCAGCCTACGAGCAGTACTTC. The J gene is TRBJ2-7, the V gene TRBV11-2; 8 positions agree with TRBD1. Germline V gives CDR1 SGHAT, CDR2 FQNNGV. The V gene end was trimmed by 1 base and the J gene end by 2 bases; junction bases not matched to a gene: 7. The CDR3 is 16 amino acids.

The gene calls are TRBV10-1 and TRBJ2-5, with D hard to call. V was pared by 9 bases and J by 5 bases, with 10 bases between. Germline assignment: CDR1 WNHNN and CDR2 SYGVQD (reference sequence). This CDR3 has 11 amino acids. CDR3 amino acids: CARRGRETQYF. DNA for the CDR3: TGCGCCAGACGCGGAAGGGAGACCCAGTACTTC.

This clone was observed once. The chain combines TRBV27 with TRBJ1-1; 7 bases match TRBD1. The CDR3 sequence is 16 residues long. Germline assignment: CDR1 MNHEY and CDR2 SMNVEV (reference sequence). J lost 4 bases, V lost 7 bases, and 15 bases had no gene match. CDR3 residues: CASTNRGRGSVTEAFF. The CDR3 DNA reads TGTGCCAGCACCAACAGGGGCCGCGGGAGTGTCACTGAAGCTTTCTTT.

The chain couples TRBV10-3 to TRBJ2-7, with D possibly TRBD2 on 6 matching bases. Germline CDR1 reads ENHRY; CDR2 reads SYGVKD. The V end lost 6 bases, the J end lost 6 bases, and 18 bases lay between the germline ends. This CDR3 comprises 14 residues. The CDR3 region has the DNA TGTGCCATCAGCGGGACTTCCGAGGGGAGCGAGCAGTACTTC. Encoded protein: CAISGTSEGSEQYF.

Here the CDR3 reads CASSHHGTSGRIYNEQFF. In DNA form, the CDR3 reads TGCGCCAGCAGCCATCACGGGACTAGCGGGAGGATCTACAATGAGCAGTTCTTC. The V gene is TRBV5-1, the J gene TRBJ2-1; 15 bases line up with TRBD2. CDR1 and CDR2 from the germline V gene are SGHRS and YFSETQ. Germline trimming cut 4 bases from V and 3 bases from J; bases unmatched to any gene: 8. The CDR3 covers 18 residues.

This clone was observed a single time. The rearrangement joins TRBV7-8 to TRBJ1-2; D is uncertain. The CDR3 has 12 amino acids. CDR1 is SGHVS, CDR2 FQNEAQ, per germline. V shed 3 bases and J shed 8 bases, with 10 bases lying between them. The DNA for the CDR3 is TGTGCCAGCAGCTTGGACGGGAGAGGCTACACCTTC. This gives the protein CASSLDGRGYTF.

In regard to this clone: Other DNA variants within this sample encode the same CDR3. V is TRBV7-9 and J is TRBJ1-1; D is possibly TRBD1 (6 bases). V lost 1 base to trimming and J lost 6 bases, with 6 bases between them. Germline V CDR1 and CDR2: SEHNR, FQNEAQ (reference sequence). This CDR3 has 12 residues. DNA of the CDR3: TGTGCCAGCAGCTTAGAGGGGGCTGAAGCTTTCTTT. Protein: CASSLEGAEAFF.

The chain links TRBV30 to TRBJ1-1; D gene uncertain. Germline-derived CDR1 and CDR2 are GTSNPN and SVGIG (reference sequence). V was pared by 3 bases and J by 8 bases, with 19 bases between. The CDR3 is 14 residues long. CDR3 sequence: CAWSARVEAAEAFF. The CDR3 coding sequence is TGTGCCTGGAGCGCGAGGGTCGAGGCGGCAGAAGCTTTCTTT.

The chain links TRBV6-5 to TRBJ2-1; 8 bases are a match to TRBD1. The ends lost 2 bases at V and 8 bases at J; junction bases unmatched: 8. CDR1 and CDR2 from the germline V gene are MNHEY and SVGAGI. CDR3 length equals 15 residues. The CDR3 loop is CASSYRYRGLYEQFF. CDR3 coding DNA: TGTGCCAGCAGTTACAGGTACAGGGGGTTGTATGAGCAGTTCTTC.

V usage is TRBV28 and J usage is TRBJ2-7; 9 bases align to TRBD2. The germline gives CDR1 MDHEN, CDR2 SYDVKM. This CDR3 spans 16 amino acids. Germline trimming cut 4 bases from V and 1 base from J; bases unmatched to any gene: 8. The CDR3 loop reads CASSSLRLAASYEQYF. DNA of the CDR3: TGTGCCAGCAGTTCCCTGAGACTAGCGGCTTCCTACGAGCAGTACTTC.

The chain employs TRBV5-4 and TRBJ1-2, with 7 bases aligning to TRBD1. The CDR3 runs to 14 residues. The germline CDR1 and CDR2 sequences are SGHNT and YYREEE (reference sequence). The ends lost 3 bases at V and 5 bases at J; junction bases unmatched: 7. The CDR3 spells CASSSPGGGYGYTF. CDR3 nucleotides: TGTGCCAGCAGCTCCCCAGGGGGAGGGTATGGCTACACCTTC.

The chain couples TRBV15 to TRBJ1-2; D call uncertain. The V end lost 7 bases, the J end lost 3 bases, and 15 bases lay between the germline ends. In germline, CDR1 is LNHNV, CDR2 YYDKDF (reference sequence). The length of the CDR3 is 14 residues. DNA of the CDR3: TGTGCCACCACCTCTCGGAGAAGTGACTATGGCTACACCTTC. Translation gives CATTSRRSDYGYTF.